These 19 T cell receptor beta chains came from one sample sequenced in a study. TCRdb called the RT-PCR reads again in MiXCR, with one record for every CDR3 protein. The sample has about 680,000 distinct CDR3 sequences, 11% to 15% seen once. The specimen sequenced was memory CD4+ T cells from blood. The receptors were sampled from a female donor in good health, serving as a healthy control.

CDR3 sequence (DNA): TGCGCCAGCAGCCAAGAGGGGGGAAACACCATATATTTT. Translation gives CASSQEGGNTIYF. This chain connects TRBV4-3 to TRBJ1-3; D call uncertain. Germline CDR1 reads LGHNA; CDR2 reads YSLEER. V gave up 0 bases and J gave up 4 bases, with 4 bases separating them. The CDR3 totals 13 residues.

The gene calls are TRBV7-2 and TRBJ2-3; tentatively, D is TRBD2 (6 bases). The CDR3 runs 13 residues. Germline values: CDR1 SGHTA, CDR2 FQGNSA. Trimming cost V 3 bases and J 4 bases, with 8 bases left between them. In nucleotides, the CDR3 is TGTGCCAGCAGCTTCTGGAGGGCAGATACGCAGTATTTT. Its translation is CASSFWRADTQYF.

The CDR3 nucleotides are TGCAGTGCCCCGCCGGGCGGGGCTAGCGGGAGCAATGAGCAGTTCTTC. Protein: CSAPPGGASGSNEQFF. The chain carries TRBV20-1 and TRBJ2-1; 10 nucleotides agree with TRBD2. CDR3 length: 16 amino acids. V lost 6 bases and J lost 6; bases outside the gene matches: 14. Per germline, CDR1 DFQATT and CDR2 SNEGSKA (reference sequence).

At least ten counts were recorded for this clonotype. The genes are TRBV29-1 and TRBJ1-2; TRBD1 might be the D (5 bases). From germline, CDR1 is SQVTM and CDR2 ANQGSEA. The V end lost 2 bases, the J end lost 1 base, and 14 bases lay between the germline ends. The CDR3 totals 15 residues. Here the CDR3 reads CSVELGGGDNYGYTF. CDR3 bases: TGCAGCGTTGAATTGGGCGGGGGGGATAACTATGGCTACACCTTC.

This clonotype has just a few counts. The J gene is TRBJ2-5, the V gene TRBV3-1; TRBD1 agrees at 7 bases. This CDR3 contains 14 residues. Germline CDR1 and CDR2: LGHDT and YNNKEL (reference sequence). V shed 2 bases and J 1 base; nucleotides not matched to a gene: 1. Written as DNA, the CDR3 is TGTGCCAGCAGCCAAAGGACAGGCCAAGAGACCCAGTACTTC. Encoded protein: CASSQRTGQETQYF.

V gene TRBV20-1 combines with J gene TRBJ2-5; either TRBD1 or TRBD2 may supply D (6 bases each). CDR3 length equals 15 residues. The V and J ends lost 1 base and 3 bases respectively, with 15 bases between them. The germline CDR1 and CDR2 sequences are DFQATT and SNEGSKA (reference sequence). The CDR3 bases are TGCAGTGCTAGAGGGAGGGGGTTGAGTGAAGAGACCCAGTACTTC. Translation gives CSARGRGLSEETQYF.

The sample holds a few counts of this clonotype. The genes are TRBV20-1 and TRBJ2-1; 7 bases align to TRBD1. There are 15 residues in the CDR3. V was pared by 0 bases and J by 5 bases, with 7 bases of the junction left unmatched. Germline values: CDR1 DFQATT, CDR2 SNEGSKA (reference sequence). CDR3 amino acids: CSARDADRINNEQFF. The CDR3 coding sequence is TGCAGTGCTAGAGACGCGGACAGGATCAACAATGAGCAGTTCTTC.

This clonotype turned up a few times. The chain carries TRBV5-1 and TRBJ1-5; the D gene is possibly TRBD1 (6 bases). Germline lookup yields CDR1 SGHRS and CDR2 YFSETQ. The CDR3 spans 16 residues. The V and J ends lost 4 bases and 5 bases respectively, with 19 bases between them. The CDR3 spells CASSLGGGKADQPQHF. Written as DNA, the CDR3 is TGCGCCAGCAGCCTGGGGGGCGGGAAGGCGGATCAGCCCCAGCATTTT. The variable domain in full, completed from reference TRBV5-1 and TRBJ1-5, reads KAGVTQTPRYLIKTRGQQVTLSCSPISGHRSVSWYQQTPGQGLQFLFEYFSETQRNKGNFPGRFSGRQFSNSRSEMNVSTLELGDSALYLCASSLGGGKADQPQHFGDGTRLSIL.

This clonotype was seen a few times. V gene TRBV5-1 combines with J gene TRBJ2-5, with 8 bases aligning to TRBD1. Germline loops: CDR1 SGHRS, CDR2 YFSETQ. The CDR3 runs to 15 residues. With V trimmed by 0 bases and J by 3 bases, 4 bases remained unmatched. CDR3 protein: CASSLGQGNEETQYF. The CDR3 coding sequence is TGCGCCAGCAGCTTGGGACAGGGGAACGAAGAGACCCAGTACTTC. Full variable domain (remainder filled in from reference TRBV5-1 and TRBJ2-5): KAGVTQTPRYLIKTRGQQVTLSCSPISGHRSVSWYQQTPGQGLQFLFEYFSETQRNKGNFPGRFSGRQFSNSRSEMNVSTLELGDSALYLCASSLGQGNEETQYFGPGTRLLVL.

This clonotype was observed a handful of times. A much larger clone sits a single nucleotide away, making a read error possible. The rearrangement links TRBV2 to TRBJ1-2; possible D gene TRBD1, 6 bases. V was clipped by 6 bases and J by 5 bases, with 10 bases between them. CDR3 length equals 12 residues. CDR1 and CDR2 from the germline V gene are SNHLY and FYNNEI. CDR3 sequence reads: CASSRDKYGYTF. CDR3 DNA: TGTGCCAGCAGCCGGGACAAGTATGGCTACACCTTC.

With respect to this clonotype: A much larger clone differs by one base, so this may be a read error. This chain connects TRBV28 to TRBJ1-5; tentatively, D is TRBD1 (5 bases). V was clipped by 6 bases and J by 4 bases, with 10 bases between them. Germline V CDR1 and CDR2: MDHEN, SYDVKM. This CDR3 spans 13 amino acids. The CDR3, as DNA: TGTGCCAGCAGAGTACAGGAAAATCAGCCCCAGCATTTT. Translating gives CASRVQENQPQHF. The variable domain in full, completed from reference TRBV28 and TRBJ1-5, reads DVKVTQSSRYLVKRTGEKVFLECVQDMDHENMFWYRQDPGLGLRLIYFSYDVKMKEKGDIPEGYSVSREKKERFSLILESASTNQTSMYLCASRVQENQPQHFGDGTRLSIL.

This clonotype has only a few counts. The V and J genes are TRBV20-1 and TRBJ1-2; 8 bases are shared with TRBD1. Per the germline V gene, CDR1 is DFQATT and CDR2 is SNEGSKA (reference sequence). The CDR3 length is 13 residues. With 6 bases clipped from V and 2 bases from J, the junction kept 5 bases outside the gene matches. The CDR3 loop reads CSARTGLNYGYTF. Written as DNA, the CDR3 is TGCAGTGCCAGGACAGGGCTAAACTATGGCTACACCTTC.

This clonotype was seen more than once but under ten times. V gene TRBV7-2 combines with J gene TRBJ2-7; TRBD1 aligns across 7 bases. The J segment lost 8 bases and the V segment lost 4 bases, leaving 8 bases of the junction unmatched. This CDR3 has 13 amino acids. CDR1 is SGHTA, CDR2 FQGNSA, per germline. CDR3 residues: CASSSSGRGKQYF. The CDR3 bases are TGTGCCAGCAGCTCCTCGGGCAGGGGGAAGCAGTACTTC.

This clonotype has a handful of counts. V and J are TRBV28 and TRBJ1-2, with D hard to call. Germline V gene lookup returns CDR1 MDHEN and CDR2 SYDVKM. This CDR3 region has 14 residues. V was clipped by 6 bases and J by 8 bases, with 19 bases between them. Here the CDR3 reads CASSLVHQYRGYTF. CDR3 bases: TGTGCCAGCAGCCTCGTCCATCAATATAGGGGCTACACCTTC.

V is TRBV18 and J is TRBJ1-2; 7 bases agree with TRBD1. Germline assignment: CDR1 KGHSH and CDR2 LQKENI. Trimming took 3 bases from V and 8 from J; bases not matched to a gene: 12. The CDR3 is made up of 15 amino acids. The CDR3 loop reads CASSPKGQGDGGYTF. In nucleotides, the CDR3 is TGTGCCAGCTCACCGAAAGGGCAGGGGGACGGCGGCTACACCTTC. Full variable domain (remainder filled in from reference TRBV18 and TRBJ1-2): NAGVMQNPRHLVRRRGQEARLRCSPMKGHSHVYWYRQLPEEGLKFMVYLQKENIIDESGMPKERFSAEFPKEGPSILRIQQVVRGDSAAYFCASSPKGQGDGGYTFGSGTRLTVV.

The chain recombines TRBV5-5 with TRBJ2-1, with 7 bases lining up with TRBD1. CDR1 and CDR2 from the germline V gene are SGHKS and YYEKEE (reference sequence). CDR3 size: 15 residues. J lost 4 bases, V lost 2 bases, and 6 bases had no gene match. The chain's CDR3 is CASSLSQGEYNEQFF. In DNA, the CDR3 is TGTGCCAGCAGCTTATCCCAGGGGGAATACAATGAGCAGTTCTTC.

This clonotype has at least ten counts. The chain couples TRBV12-3 or TRBV12-4 to TRBJ2-7; no reliable D call. CDR3 length: 14 residues. V was trimmed by 7 bases and J by 0 bases, leaving 13 bases between them. The CDR3 nucleotides read TGTGCCAGCACCTCCGGGCACAGCTCCTACGAGCAGTACTTC. The encoded protein is CASTSGHSSYEQYF.

This clonotype was recorded at least ten times. The J gene is TRBJ2-5, the V gene TRBV5-1; D is possibly TRBD1 (6 bases). The CDR3 is 12 residues long. CDR1 and CDR2 from the germline V gene are SGHRS and YFSETQ. V lost 7 bases and J 2 bases, leaving 9 bases between the germline ends. The CDR3 here is CASSGQQETQYF. The CDR3 DNA reads TGCGCCAGCTCCGGACAGCAAGAGACCCAGTACTTC.

This clonotype was observed at least ten times. The chain employs TRBV12-3 or TRBV12-4 and TRBJ2-7; no reliable D call. This CDR3 contains 12 residues. Trimming took off 2 bases at V and 4 bases at J, with 6 bases between the two ends. The CDR3 DNA reads TGTGCCAGCAGTTTAAGCCAGTACGAGCAGTACTTC. Protein: CASSLSQYEQYF.